A single sample is the source of the 29 T cell receptor beta chains below, sequenced in a study of shared clonotypes between healthy human individuals. Measured with immunoSEQ multiplex PCR; TCRdb has only the in-frame clones, and not every one. The sample carries 1,400,000 or so clones, about 98.5% recorded once. Sequencing was carried out using naive CD4+ T cells sorted from blood. Subset described: CD45RA+ positively selected. These receptors all come from a man in his thirties or forties in good health.

The V call is TRBV7-2, the J call TRBJ2-7; D might be TRBD1 or TRBD2, each matching 6 bases. This CDR3 has 14 residues. Trimming cost V 5 bases and J 6 bases, with 17 bases left between them. Germline V CDR1 and CDR2: SGHTA, FQGNSA. CDR3 in DNA: TGTGCCAGCAGCCCTGAGGGGGGAAGGTTCGAGCAGTACTTC. Amino acid sequence: CASSPEGGRFEQYF.

The gene calls are TRBV11-3 and TRBJ2-7; perhaps D is TRBD1 or TRBD2 (5 bases each). Germline lookup yields CDR1 SGHNT and CDR2 YENEEA. This CDR3 region has 15 residues. V was pared by 5 bases and J by 3 bases, with 17 bases between. The CDR3 coding sequence is TGTGCCAGCAGCAAAGCAGGGAGTGTTGGCTACGAGCAGTACTTC. Protein product: CASSKAGSVGYEQYF.

The gene calls are TRBV5-4 and TRBJ1-1; maybe TRBD1 (6 bases). The CDR3 totals 14 residues. Trimming took 5 bases from V and 5 from J, leaving 16 bases between them. Germline CDR1 is SGHNT and CDR2 is YYREEE (reference sequence). The CDR3 DNA is TGTGCCAGCAGGATACAGGGATGGGGGACTGAAGCTTTCTTT. This codes for CASRIQGWGTEAFF.

This chain joins TRBV18 and TRBJ2-5; D perhaps matches TRBD2 (6 bases). Germline V gene data show CDR1 as KGHSH and CDR2 as LQKENI. The CDR3 length is 14 residues. Deletions cut 5 bases from V and 5 bases from J, with 15 bases between. CDR3 residues: CASSSRLVMETQYF. DNA for the CDR3: TGTGCCAGCTCATCCAGACTAGTAATGGAGACCCAGTACTTC.

The rearrangement uses TRBV19 and TRBJ2-3, with TRBD1 identical over 9 bases. The V gene end was trimmed by 6 bases and the J gene end by 2 bases; junction bases not matched to a gene: 6. CDR3 length: 15 residues. Germline values: CDR1 LNHDA, CDR2 SQIVND (reference sequence). The CDR3 bases are TGTGCCAGTAGGGTGACAGGGGGAAACACAGATACGCAGTATTTT. Translation gives CASRVTGGNTDTQYF.

The chain recombines TRBV11-2 with TRBJ2-5; no clear D. V shed 1 base and J shed 1 base, with 7 bases lying between them. The CDR3 covers 14 residues. Germline V lookup: CDR1 SGHAT, CDR2 FQNNGV. CDR3 bases: TGTGCCAGCAGCTTAGGCCTACTCCAAGAGACCCAGTACTTC. Translated: CASSLGLLQETQYF. The full variable domain, its missing parts supplied by reference TRBV11-2 and TRBJ2-5, is EAGVAQSPRYKIIEKRQSVAFWCNPISGHATLYWYQQILGQGPKLLIQFQNNGVVDDSQLPKDRFSAERLKGVDSTLKIQPAKLEDSAVYLCASSLGLLQETQYFGPGTRLLVL.

This chain uses TRBV18 with TRBJ2-6; a possible D gene is TRBD1 (7 bases). CDR1 KGHSH and CDR2 LQKENI come from the germline V gene. The V end lost 3 bases, the J end lost 4 bases, and 13 bases lay between the germline ends. The CDR3 runs 16 residues. The CDR3 spells CASSPEGARGANVLTF. CDR3 sequence (DNA): TGTGCCAGCTCACCGGAGGGGGCGAGGGGGGCCAACGTCCTGACTTTC.

V is TRBV29-1 and J is TRBJ2-5; the D is unclear. Looked up from germline, CDR1 is SQVTM and CDR2 is ANQGSEA. The CDR3 is 14 residues long. V lost 3 bases to trimming and J lost 1 base, with 12 bases between them. This CDR3 is CSVEATPGQETQYF. The CDR3 DNA sequence: TGCAGCGTTGAGGCCACCCCAGGCCAAGAGACCCAGTACTTC.

The CDR3 is CSVEDPVEGHGYTF. The CDR3 coding sequence is TGCAGCGTTGAAGATCCAGTTGAGGGCCATGGCTACACCTTC. V usage is TRBV29-1 and J usage is TRBJ1-2, with D uncertain. Germline values: CDR1 SQVTM, CDR2 ANQGSEA. V lost 0 bases, J lost 6 bases, and 14 bases lay in between. The CDR3 consists of 14 residues.

J is TRBJ2-4 and V is TRBV7-8; D not resolved. Trimming shortened V by 4 bases and J by 6 bases, and 10 bases separated the two germline ends. The CDR3 is 13 amino acids. CDR1 and CDR2 (germline): SGHVS, FQNEAQ. The CDR3 spells CASSSRTPNIQYF. CDR3 in DNA: TGTGCCAGCAGCTCGCGGACCCCAAACATTCAGTACTTC.

The rearrangement uses TRBV29-1 and TRBJ2-3; 7 bases fit TRBD1. The V and J ends lost 4 bases and 2 bases, in that order; junction bases with no gene match: 3. Germline CDR1 reads SQVTM; CDR2 reads ANQGSEA. The CDR3 runs to 13 residues. The chain's CDR3 is CSVGDRHTDTQYF. The CDR3 DNA reads as TGCAGCGTTGGGGACAGACACACAGATACGCAGTATTTT.

The chain carries TRBV28 and TRBJ1-2; 7 nucleotides line up with TRBD1. CDR3 size: 17 residues. Germline V CDR1 and CDR2: MDHEN, SYDVKM. J was trimmed by 4 bases and V by 3 bases; bases with no gene match: 14. The CDR3 DNA reads TGTGCCAGCAGTTTCTCGCAGGGGGGCCATCGGACCTATGGCTACACCTTC. Its translation: CASSFSQGGHRTYGYTF.

The chain carries TRBV7-3 and TRBJ2-5, with TRBD1 as a possible D gene (5 bases). Germline V gene data show CDR1 as SGHTA and CDR2 as FQGTGA. Trimming stripped 2 bases from V and 3 bases from J, with 16 bases between. This CDR3 region has 16 residues. The CDR3 spells CASSLGFGHEKETQYF. The CDR3 region has the DNA TGTGCCAGCAGCTTAGGTTTTGGACACGAGAAAGAGACCCAGTACTTC.

The V gene is TRBV5-3, the J gene TRBJ2-4, with D possibly TRBD2 on 5 matching bases. TRBV5-3 counts as an open reading frame of uncertain function. This CDR3 is 19 amino acids long. Trimming took 1 base from V and 0 from J, leaving 20 bases between them. As DNA, the CDR3 is TGTGCCAGAAGCTTGTTTTTCGGGAATCTACCGGTAGCCAAAAACATTCAGTACTTC. As protein: CARSLFFGNLPVAKNIQYF.

This clone was seen a single time. The chain uses TRBV6-1 and TRBJ1-1, with D hard to call. CDR1 and CDR2 from the germline V gene are MNHNS and SASEGT. The CDR3 has 11 residues. CDR3 DNA sequence: TGTGCTTGTACACGGAACACTGAAGCTTTCTTT. Its protein product is CACTRNTEAFF.

The chain has TRBV18 and TRBJ1-2; 10 bases agree with TRBD1. The J segment lost 0 bases and the V segment lost 9 bases, leaving 10 bases of the junction unmatched. The CDR3 loop spans 16 amino acids. Germline assignment: CDR1 KGHSH and CDR2 LQKENI. Here the CDR3 reads CASFRDRGSANYGYTF. CDR3 in DNA: TGTGCCAGTTTTCGGGACAGGGGTTCAGCTAACTATGGCTACACCTTC.

The chain employs TRBV14 and TRBJ2-3; TRBD2 agrees at 7 bases. After removal of 1 base from V and 7 bases from J, the junction contained 8 bases not matched to a gene. CDR1 and CDR2 from the germline V gene are SGHDN and FVKESK. CDR3 length equals 15 residues. This CDR3 reads CASSQGMSGGYTQYF. The CDR3 coding sequence is TGTGCCAGCAGCCAAGGGATGTCCGGGGGGTATACGCAGTATTTT.

The V and J genes are TRBV6-6 and TRBJ1-3; D unclear. V was cut by 5 bases and J by 9 bases, with 11 bases left in between. The CDR3 consists of 12 residues. Germline V CDR1 and CDR2: MNHNY, SVGAGI (reference sequence). The CDR3: CASSPNEGTIYF. CDR3 DNA: TGTGCCAGCAGTCCGAATGAAGGCACCATATATTTT.

V and J are TRBV7-2 and TRBJ2-1; 8 nucleotides line up with TRBD2. V lost 5 bases and J lost 9; bases outside the gene matches: 12. Looked up from germline, CDR1 is SGHTA and CDR2 is FQGNSA. This CDR3 has 15 residues. CDR3 nucleotide sequence: TGTGCCAGCAGCCGGGGGGGGCAGGAGCGGATTGAGCAGTTCTTC. Translated: CASSRGGQERIEQFF.

The rearrangement links TRBV7-9 to TRBJ2-2; 8 bases align to TRBD1. Germline values: CDR1 SEHNR, CDR2 FQNEAQ (reference sequence). The CDR3 is 16 residues long. With 5 bases clipped from V and 1 base from J, the junction kept 6 bases outside the gene matches. The CDR3 here is CASSDGQGGNTGELFF. CDR3 in DNA: TGTGCCAGCAGCGACGGACAGGGTGGGAACACCGGGGAGCTGTTTTTT. The variable domain in full, with the rest retrieved from reference TRBV7-9 and TRBJ2-2, is DTGVSQNPRHKITKRGQNVTFRCDPISEHNRLYWYRQTLGQGPEFLTYFQNEAQLEKSRLLSDRFSAERPKGSFSTLEIQRTEQGDSAMYLCASSDGQGGNTGELFFGEGSRLTVL.

The chain is built from TRBV7-6 and TRBJ1-1; D is undetermined. The CDR3 length is 13 residues. The V end lost 0 bases, the J end lost 4 bases, and 6 bases lay between the germline ends. The germline V gene has CDR1 SGHVS and CDR2 FNYEAQ. The CDR3 spells CASSLAAATEAFF. The CDR3 DNA reads TGTGCCAGCAGCTTAGCTGCGGCCACTGAAGCTTTCTTT.

The chain combines TRBV11-2 with TRBJ2-3, with D perhaps matching TRBD2 (6 bases). The CDR3 length is 15 residues. Trimming pared 1 base from V and 10 bases from J, leaving 18 bases between. CDR1 is SGHAT and CDR2 is FQNNGV in the germline V gene. The CDR3 DNA sequence: TGTGCCAGCAGCTTAGGTTTGGAGGCCACGGGAGCGCAGTATTTT. Encoded protein: CASSLGLEATGAQYF.

CDR3 DNA: TGTGCCAGCAGTGGAGTAGGGGACGGAAACACCATATATTTT. This codes for CASSGVGDGNTIYF. The chain links TRBV25-1 to TRBJ1-3, with D possibly being TRBD1 (5 bases). V shed 4 bases and J shed 4 bases, with 11 bases lying between them. Looked up from germline, CDR1 is MGHDK and CDR2 is SYGVNS. The CDR3 has 14 amino acids.

The chain carries TRBV7-8 and TRBJ2-3; 9 nucleotides agree with TRBD2. With V trimmed by 5 bases and J by 6 bases, 9 bases remained unmatched. Germline V gene data show CDR1 as SGHVS and CDR2 as FQNEAQ. The CDR3 is made up of 15 amino acids. The chain's CDR3 is CASSKLLAGLDTQYF. DNA for the CDR3: TGTGCCAGCAGCAAGCTACTAGCGGGTTTGGATACGCAGTATTTT.

J is TRBJ2-3 and V is TRBV9, with no clear D. The CDR3 is 17 amino acids. The germline CDR1 and CDR2 sequences are SGDLS and YYNGEE. V lost 0 bases, J lost 2 bases, and 16 bases lay in between. DNA of the CDR3: TGTGCCAGCAGCGTAGTTACCCCCGGCGGCTACACAGATACGCAGTATTTT. This translates into CASSVVTPGGYTDTQYF.

The chain has TRBV7-2 and TRBJ2-5; 8 nucleotides agree with TRBD1. The germline gives CDR1 SGHTA, CDR2 FQGNSA. The V and J ends lost 3 bases and 2 bases, in that order; junction bases with no gene match: 2. The CDR3 length is 14 residues. CDR3 region: CASSFNRGQETQYF. The CDR3 nucleotides read TGTGCCAGCAGCTTTAACAGGGGGCAAGAGACCCAGTACTTC.

The chain couples TRBV7-2 to TRBJ2-7, with TRBD2 matching over 8 bases. Losses at the gene ends were 5 bases for V and 5 bases for J; bases not matched to a gene: 8. Per germline, CDR1 SGHTA and CDR2 FQGNSA. The CDR3 contains 14 residues. CDR3 amino acids: CASSQLGRANEQYF. CDR3 bases: TGTGCCAGCAGCCAACTCGGGAGGGCGAACGAGCAGTACTTC.

V is TRBV9 and J is TRBJ1-2; D gene ambiguous. Deletions cut 4 bases from V and 8 bases from J, with 15 bases between. This CDR3 spans 13 amino acids. Germline CDR1 reads SGDLS; CDR2 reads YYNGEE. CDR3 sequence reads: CASSTDLSGGYTF. In DNA, the CDR3 is TGTGCCAGCAGCACAGACCTGTCGGGGGGCTACACCTTC. Complete variable domain (other parts from reference TRBV9 and TRBJ1-2): DSGVTQTPKHLITATGQRVTLRCSPRSGDLSVYWYQQSLDQGLQFLIQYYNGEERAKGNILERFSAQQFPDLHSELNLSSLELGDSALYFCASSTDLSGGYTFGSGTRLTVV.

The chain recombines TRBV7-6 with TRBJ2-3; unclear D gene. Trimming removed 1 base from V and 2 bases from J, with 13 bases in between. The CDR3 has 16 residues. Germline CDR1 is SGHVS and CDR2 is FNYEAQ. DNA for the CDR3: TGTGCCAGCAGCTTAGGAGTCCCCACCTCCACAGATACGCAGTATTTT. Translating gives CASSLGVPTSTDTQYF.